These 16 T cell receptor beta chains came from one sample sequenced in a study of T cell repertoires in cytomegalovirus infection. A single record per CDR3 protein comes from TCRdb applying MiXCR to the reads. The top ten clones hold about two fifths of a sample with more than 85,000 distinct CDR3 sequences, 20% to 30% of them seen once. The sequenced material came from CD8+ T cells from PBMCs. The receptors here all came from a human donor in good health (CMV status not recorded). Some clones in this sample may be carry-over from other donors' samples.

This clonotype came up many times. The CDR3 DNA is TGTGCCAGCAGCCCAGACAGGGGGCGCGACACTGAAGCTTTCTTT. Its protein is CASSPDRGRDTEAFF. The chain recombines TRBV7-9 with TRBJ1-1, with 10 bases aligning to TRBD1. V dropped 5 bases and J dropped 3; count of bases not matched to a gene: 6. Germline lookup yields CDR1 SEHNR and CDR2 FQNEAQ (reference sequence). This CDR3 contains 15 residues.

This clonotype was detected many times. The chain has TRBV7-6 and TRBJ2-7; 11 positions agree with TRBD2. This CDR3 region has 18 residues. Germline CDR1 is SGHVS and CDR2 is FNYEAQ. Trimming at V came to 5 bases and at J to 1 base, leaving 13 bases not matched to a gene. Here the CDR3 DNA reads TGTGCCAGCAGCCTCCTTCGTCTAGGGACTAGCGGTTCCTACGAGCAGTACTTC. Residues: CASSLLRLGTSGSYEQYF.

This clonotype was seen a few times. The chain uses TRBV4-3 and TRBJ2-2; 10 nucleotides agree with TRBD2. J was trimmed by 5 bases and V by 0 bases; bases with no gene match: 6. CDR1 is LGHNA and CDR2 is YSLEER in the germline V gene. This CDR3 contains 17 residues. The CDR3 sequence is CASSQDLAGGRTGELFF. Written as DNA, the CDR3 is TGCGCCAGCAGCCAAGATTTAGCGGGGGGCCGGACCGGGGAGCTGTTTTTT.

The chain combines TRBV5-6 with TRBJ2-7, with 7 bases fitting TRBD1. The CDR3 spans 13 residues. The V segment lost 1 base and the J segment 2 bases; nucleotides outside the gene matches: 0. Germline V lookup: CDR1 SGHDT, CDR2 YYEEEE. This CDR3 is CASSLTGAYEQYF. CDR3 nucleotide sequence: TGTGCCAGCAGCTTGACAGGGGCCTACGAGCAGTACTTC.

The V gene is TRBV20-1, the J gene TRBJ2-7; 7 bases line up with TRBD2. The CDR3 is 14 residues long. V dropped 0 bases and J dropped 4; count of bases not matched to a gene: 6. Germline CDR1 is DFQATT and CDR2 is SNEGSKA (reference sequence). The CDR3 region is CSARDHLAVYEQYF. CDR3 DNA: TGCAGTGCTAGAGATCACCTAGCGGTGTACGAGCAGTACTTC.

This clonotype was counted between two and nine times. The DNA for the CDR3 is TGTGCCAGCATCCCGGGACAGGGGATGGACGAGCAGTACTTC. This translates into CASIPGQGMDEQYF. The chain recombines TRBV6-2 or TRBV6-3 with TRBJ2-7, with 10 bases that match TRBD1. J was trimmed by 5 bases and V by 7 bases; bases with no gene match: 8. The CDR3 consists of 14 residues. The germline gives CDR1 MNHEY, CDR2 SVGEGT.

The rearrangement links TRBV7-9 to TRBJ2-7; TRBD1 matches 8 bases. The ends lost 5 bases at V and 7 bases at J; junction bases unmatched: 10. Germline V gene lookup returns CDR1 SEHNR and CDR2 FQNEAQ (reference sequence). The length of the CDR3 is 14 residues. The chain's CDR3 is CASSPQQGVGEQYF. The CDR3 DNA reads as TGTGCCAGCAGCCCCCAACAGGGGGTAGGTGAGCAGTACTTC.

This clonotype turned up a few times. The CDR3 sequence: CASSDLGTTNYGYTF. In DNA, the CDR3 is TGTGCCAGCAGCGACCTTGGGACAACCAACTATGGCTACACCTTC. The rearrangement uses TRBV9 and TRBJ1-2, with D perhaps TRBD1 (6 bases). The CDR3 length is 15 residues. Per germline, CDR1 SGDLS and CDR2 YYNGEE. The V and J ends lost 3 bases and 2 bases respectively, with 14 bases between them.

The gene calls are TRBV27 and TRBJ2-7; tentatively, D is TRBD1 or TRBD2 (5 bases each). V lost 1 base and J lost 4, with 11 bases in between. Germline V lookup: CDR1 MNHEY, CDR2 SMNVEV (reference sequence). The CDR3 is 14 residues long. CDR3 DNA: TGTGCCAGCAGTTTATTGGGACGGGGATACGAGCAGTACTTC. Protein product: CASSLLGRGYEQYF.

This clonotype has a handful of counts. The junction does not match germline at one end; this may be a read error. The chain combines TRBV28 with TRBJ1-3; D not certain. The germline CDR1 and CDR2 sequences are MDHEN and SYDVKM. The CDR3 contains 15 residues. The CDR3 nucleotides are TGTGTCAGCAGCTATGGGGAATTAGGACGAAACACCATATATTTT. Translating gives CVSSYGELGRNTIYF.

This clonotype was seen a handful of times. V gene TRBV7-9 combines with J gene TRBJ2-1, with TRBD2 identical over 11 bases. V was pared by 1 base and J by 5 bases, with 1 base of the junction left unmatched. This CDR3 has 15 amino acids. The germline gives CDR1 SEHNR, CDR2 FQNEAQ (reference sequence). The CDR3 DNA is TGTGCCAGCAGCTTAGGACTAGCGGGAAACAATGAGCAGTTCTTC. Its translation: CASSLGLAGNNEQFF.

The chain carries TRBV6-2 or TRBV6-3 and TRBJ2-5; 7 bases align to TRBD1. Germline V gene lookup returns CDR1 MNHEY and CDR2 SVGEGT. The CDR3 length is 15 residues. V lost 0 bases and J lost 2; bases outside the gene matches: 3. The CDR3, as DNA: TGTGCCAGCAGTTACTCCGGGACAGCTCAAGAGACCCAGTACTTC. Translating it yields CASSYSGTAQETQYF.

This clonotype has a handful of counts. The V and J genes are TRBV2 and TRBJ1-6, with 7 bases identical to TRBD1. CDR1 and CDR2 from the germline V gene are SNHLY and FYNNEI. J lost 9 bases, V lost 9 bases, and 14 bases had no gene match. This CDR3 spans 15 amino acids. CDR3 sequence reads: CAREGARASGSPLHF. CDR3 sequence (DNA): TGTGCCAGGGAGGGGGCGAGGGCCTCTGGTTCACCCCTCCACTTT.

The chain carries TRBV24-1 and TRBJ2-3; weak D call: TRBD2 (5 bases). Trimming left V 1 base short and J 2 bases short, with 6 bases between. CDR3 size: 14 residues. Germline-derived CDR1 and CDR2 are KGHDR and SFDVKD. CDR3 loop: CATSDFGDTDTQYF. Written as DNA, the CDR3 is TGTGCCACCAGTGATTTCGGGGACACAGATACGCAGTATTTT.

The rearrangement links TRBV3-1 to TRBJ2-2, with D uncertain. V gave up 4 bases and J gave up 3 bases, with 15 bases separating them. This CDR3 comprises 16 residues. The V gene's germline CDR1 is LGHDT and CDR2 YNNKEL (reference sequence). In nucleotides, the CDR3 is TGTGCCAGCAGCCCCACGCCAGTTTGGGACACCGGGGAGCTGTTTTTT. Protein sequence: CASSPTPVWDTGELFF.

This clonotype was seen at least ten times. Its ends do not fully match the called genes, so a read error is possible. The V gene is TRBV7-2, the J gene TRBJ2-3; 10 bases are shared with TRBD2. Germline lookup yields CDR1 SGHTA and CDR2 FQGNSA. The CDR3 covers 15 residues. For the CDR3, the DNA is TGTGCCAGCAGCGTAGCGGGGGGAAGCACAGATACGCAGTATTTT. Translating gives CASSVAGGSTDTQYF.